Presented here are 19 T cell receptor beta chains from one specimen sequenced in a study of lymphopenia after photon versus proton radiotherapy. Sequenced by immunoSEQ multiplex PCR; TCRdb stores in-frame clones only, minus some. Of over 40,000 clones listed, roughly 90% were seen once; the top ten hold 18%. This specimen was peripheral blood, taken from a patient treated with photon-based radiotherapy. The receptors derive from a woman aged 40 to 50 with cholangiocarcinoma.

This chain connects TRBV18 to TRBJ1-1; D is unresolved. V lost 7 bases and J 4 bases, leaving 19 bases between the germline ends. The CDR3 runs to 15 residues. Germline V CDR1 and CDR2: KGHSH, LQKENI. CDR3 region: CASLTSRGPGTEAFF. CDR3 DNA sequence: TGTGCCAGCTTAACCTCCCGGGGTCCAGGCACTGAAGCTTTCTTT.

The chain links TRBV19 to TRBJ2-1; D is possibly TRBD1 or TRBD2 (5 bases each). The CDR3 runs 15 residues. Germline V lookup: CDR1 LNHDA, CDR2 SQIVND (reference sequence). V lost 0 bases and J 4 bases, leaving 10 bases between the germline ends. In DNA, the CDR3 is TGTGCCAGTAGTATAGAGGGGGATGTGTACAATGAGCAGTTCTTC. Translating it yields CASSIEGDVYNEQFF. The full variable domain, with the rest looked up from reference TRBV19 and TRBJ2-1, is DGGITQSPKYLFRKEGQNVTLSCEQNLNHDAMYWYRQDPGQGLRLIYYSQIVNDFQKGDIAEGYSVSREKKESFPLTVTSAQKNPTAFYLCASSIEGDVYNEQFFGPGTRLTVL.

The J gene is TRBJ1-4, the V gene TRBV2; D remains ambiguous. Trimming took 7 bases from V and 0 from J, leaving 0 bases between them. Per germline, CDR1 SNHLY and CDR2 FYNNEI. This CDR3 contains 11 residues. CDR3 sequence: CASTTNEKLFF. The CDR3 DNA sequence: TGTGCCAGCACAACTAATGAAAAACTGTTTTTT.

The chain is built from TRBV11-2 and TRBJ2-7; D gene ambiguous. Per germline, CDR1 SGHAT and CDR2 FQNNGV. This CDR3 spans 11 amino acids. Trimming took 2 bases from V and 6 from J, leaving 5 bases between them. In nucleotides, the CDR3 is TGTGCCAGCAGCTTAACCGTCGAGCAGTACTTC. This sequence encodes CASSLTVEQYF.

The J gene is TRBJ2-2, the V gene TRBV7-2; the D call may be TRBD1 or TRBD2 (5 bases each). CDR3 length: 18 amino acids. Germline assignment: CDR1 SGHTA and CDR2 FQGNSA. V lost 6 bases and J 1 base, leaving 21 bases between the germline ends. Here the CDR3 DNA reads TGTGCCAGCAGTCCGGGCCTCGGGGACCCCCGGAACACCGGGGAGCTGTTTTTT. Translated, it gives CASSPGLGDPRNTGELFF.

The chain has TRBV2 and TRBJ1-3, with D unresolved. Trimming stripped 5 bases from V and 0 bases from J, with 8 bases between. The CDR3 consists of 14 residues. Per germline, CDR1 SNHLY and CDR2 FYNNEI. CDR3 bases: TGTGCCAGCAGTACTAAATCCTCTGGAAACACCATATATTTT. This translates into CASSTKSSGNTIYF.

The gene calls are TRBV2 and TRBJ2-2; TRBD2 matches 12 bases. CDR1 SNHLY and CDR2 FYNNEI come from the germline V gene. V lost 1 base and J lost 4; bases outside the gene matches: 4. CDR3 length: 17 residues. The CDR3 loop is CASSEDRLAGATGELFF. Written as DNA, the CDR3 is TGTGCCAGCAGTGAAGATCGACTAGCGGGGGCCACCGGGGAGCTGTTTTTT.

The V and J genes are TRBV2 and TRBJ2-3; 9 positions match TRBD2. Looked up from germline, CDR1 is SNHLY and CDR2 is FYNNEI. The V segment lost 4 bases and the J segment 1 base; nucleotides outside the gene matches: 3. The CDR3 has 15 amino acids. The CDR3, as DNA: TGTGCCAGCAGTGGAGCTAGCGGGGGCACAGATACGCAGTATTTT. It codes for CASSGASGGTDTQYF.

CDR3 loop: CAISPGTALTDTQYF. The CDR3 DNA follows: TGTGCCATCAGCCCCGGGACAGCTTTGACAGATACGCAGTATTTT. The chain couples TRBV10-3 to TRBJ2-3, with TRBD1 identical over 7 bases. V shed 6 bases and J 3 bases; nucleotides not matched to a gene: 9. The CDR3 runs 15 residues. Germline V lookup: CDR1 ENHRY, CDR2 SYGVKD.

The V gene is TRBV19, the J gene TRBJ2-1; weak D call: TRBD1 (5 bases). The CDR3 covers 14 residues. V lost 0 bases and J lost 3, with 6 bases in between. CDR1 and CDR2 from the germline V gene are LNHDA and SQIVND (reference sequence). CDR3 bases: TGTGCCAGTAGTATAGAAGGGGTCTACAATGAGCAGTTCTTC. Amino acid sequence: CASSIEGVYNEQFF.

J is TRBJ2-5 and V is TRBV19, with TRBD1 identical over 7 bases. Germline V gene lookup returns CDR1 LNHDA and CDR2 SQIVND (reference sequence). The length of the CDR3 is 14 residues. With 5 bases clipped from V and 6 bases from J, the junction kept 9 bases outside the gene matches. The CDR3 sequence is CASSPQGEVKTQYF. In DNA form, the CDR3 reads TGTGCCAGTAGTCCCCAGGGGGAAGTAAAGACCCAGTACTTC.

The chain combines TRBV20-1 with TRBJ1-2; D possibly corresponds to TRBD1 (5 bases). This CDR3 spans 11 amino acids. Between the trimmed V and J ends, which lost 7 bases and 7 bases, there was a span of 13 bases. The germline gives CDR1 DFQATT, CDR2 SNEGSKA (reference sequence). CDR3 sequence reads: CSVHQGSGYTF. The CDR3 DNA is TGCAGTGTTCATCAGGGTTCTGGCTACACCTTC.

V and J are TRBV2 and TRBJ2-2; perhaps TRBD2 as D (5 bases). The V and J ends lost 0 bases and 7 bases respectively, with 9 bases between them. Per the germline V gene, CDR1 is SNHLY and CDR2 is FYNNEI. The CDR3 length is 14 residues. Here the CDR3 DNA reads TGTGCCAGCAGTGAAGCGAGGGCGGACGGGGAGCTGTTTTTT. Translated: CASSEARADGELFF.

The chain combines TRBV28 with TRBJ1-1, with D unclear. Trimming shortened V by 4 bases and J by 10 bases, and 10 bases separated the two germline ends. CDR1 is MDHEN and CDR2 is SYDVKM in the germline V gene. The length of the CDR3 is 11 residues. The CDR3 here is CASSSRQGAFF. CDR3 nucleotide sequence: TGTGCCAGCAGTTCGCGTCAAGGAGCTTTCTTT.

The chain carries TRBV9 and TRBJ1-3; 9 bases are shared with TRBD1. The CDR3 has 15 amino acids. Germline values: CDR1 SGDLS, CDR2 YYNGEE. The V segment lost 0 bases and the J segment 3 bases; nucleotides outside the gene matches: 1. The CDR3 sequence is CASSVEGQGGNTIYF. As DNA, the CDR3 is TGTGCCAGCAGCGTAGAGGGACAGGGTGGAAACACCATATATTTT.

The chain has TRBV6-1 and TRBJ1-1, with D possibly being TRBD1 (5 bases). There are 14 residues in the CDR3. V shed 7 bases and J shed 6 bases, with 18 bases lying between them. Germline loops: CDR1 MNHNS, CDR2 SASEGT. CDR3 bases: TGTGCCAGCAATCAGGGTGTGCGGGACTCTGAAGCTTTCTTT. Translation: CASNQGVRDSEAFF.

V is TRBV9 and J is TRBJ2-3, with 8 bases lining up with TRBD2. Germline assignment: CDR1 SGDLS and CDR2 YYNGEE. This CDR3 region has 14 residues. V lost 3 bases to trimming and J lost 4 bases; unmatched junction nucleotides: 4. The chain's CDR3 is CASSARGGADTQYF. The DNA for the CDR3 is TGTGCCAGCAGCGCCCGGGGGGGCGCAGATACGCAGTATTTT.

The chain links TRBV5-4 to TRBJ1-1; no definite D call. CDR3 length equals 13 residues. V was pared by 4 bases and J by 4 bases, with 11 bases between. From germline, CDR1 is SGHNT and CDR2 YYREEE (reference sequence). The CDR3 reads CASSRPAGTEAFF. Here the CDR3 DNA reads TGTGCCAGCAGCCGCCCGGCCGGCACTGAAGCTTTCTTT. The whole variable domain, remainder taken from reference TRBV5-4 and TRBJ1-1, is ETGVTQSPTHLIKTRGQQVTLRCSSQSGHNTVSWYQQALGQGPQFIFQYYREEENGRGNFPPRFSGLQFPNYSSELNVNALELDDSALYLCASSRPAGTEAFFGQGTRLTVV.

This chain connects TRBV28 to TRBJ2-2, with D possibly being TRBD2 (6 bases). Trimming took 2 bases from V and 2 from J, leaving 15 bases between them. From germline, CDR1 is MDHEN and CDR2 SYDVKM. This CDR3 has 17 amino acids. DNA for the CDR3: TGTGCCAGCAGTTTAGACTACCGGGAGCTAAACACCGGGGAGCTGTTTTTT. This translates into CASSLDYRELNTGELFF.